The 6 T cell receptor beta chains listed next were all sequenced from one sample in a study of OX40 agonist ivuxolimab in advanced cancers. Using immunoSEQ multiplex PCR, the repertoire was profiled, and TCRdb retains in-frame clones only, with some absent. The sample yields tens of thousands of clones, around nine tenths seen once. Here the sequenced sample was CD4+ or CD8+ T cells sorted from blood, taken in a trial of the OX40 agonist ivuxolimab. The receptors come from an adult with an advanced solid tumor such as melanoma, head and neck, liver or kidney cancer.

The genes are TRBV5-4 and TRBJ2-1, with TRBD1 as a possible D gene (6 bases). Trimming pared 1 base from V and 7 bases from J, leaving 9 bases between. Germline V lookup: CDR1 SGHNT, CDR2 YYREEE (reference sequence). The CDR3 has 13 residues. This CDR3 is CASSLQGTNEQFF. For the CDR3, the DNA is TGTGCCAGCAGCTTGCAGGGGACGAATGAGCAGTTCTTC.

The V call is TRBV21-1, the J call TRBJ2-7. TRBV21-1 is a listed pseudogene. The CDR3 loop spans 16 amino acids. The chain's CDR3 is CASSKVSPVSSYEQYF. The CDR3 DNA reads as TGTGCCAGCAGCAAAGTTAGTCCAGTGAGCTCCTACGAGCAGTACTTC.

J is TRBJ1-2 and V is TRBV27; 7 positions match TRBD1. With 5 bases clipped from V and 1 base from J, the junction kept 1 base outside the gene matches. The germline CDR1 and CDR2 sequences are MNHEY and SMNVEV (reference sequence). The CDR3 has 13 amino acids. The CDR3 is CASSRDSNYGYTF. CDR3 sequence (DNA): TGTGCCAGCAGTCGGGACAGTAACTATGGCTACACCTTC.

J is TRBJ2-5 and V is TRBV6-6, with 12 bases that match TRBD1. This CDR3 has 16 residues. V lost 5 bases and J lost 5; bases outside the gene matches: 9. Germline-derived CDR1 and CDR2 are MNHNY and SVGAGI (reference sequence). The CDR3 region has the DNA TGTGCCAGCAGTCGAACGGGACAGGGGGCTTTCGAGACCCAGTACTTC. Residues: CASSRTGQGAFETQYF.

V gene TRBV18 combines with J gene TRBJ1-2; D remains unclear. Trimming pared 3 bases from V and 6 bases from J, leaving 14 bases between. From germline, CDR1 is KGHSH and CDR2 LQKENI. This CDR3 region has 14 residues. Here the CDR3 DNA reads TGTGCCAGCTCACCCCTTGACGATTTCAATGGCTACACCTTC. This gives the protein CASSPLDDFNGYTF.

Written as DNA, the CDR3 is TGTGCCAGCATCCCGACAGGTCCCTCCTACGAGCAGTACTTC. Its translation: CASIPTGPSYEQYF. The rearrangement joins TRBV6-5 to TRBJ2-7; TRBD1 is a possible D gene (6 bases). Germline V gene data show CDR1 as MNHEY and CDR2 as SVGAGI. V was cut by 7 bases and J by 0 bases, with 13 bases left in between. This CDR3 is built from 14 residues.